The present entry profiles one TCR beta chain with its context. Its antigen is unidentified. Sequencing was performed with immunoSEQ multiplex PCR; in TCRdb, only in-frame clones are kept and a portion is missing. Of about 1.1 million clones listed, 70% to 80% were seen once; the top ten hold roughly 0.83%. The data belong to a study of shared clonotypes between healthy human individuals. Overall study findings and caveats: Memory subsets had estimated richness that was generally smaller than that of naive subsets. Tissue TCR repertoires likely differ from these blood-only repertoires.

The donors, all of them Caucasian adults, lived in Nashville, Tennessee. It was into CD45RA+ naive and CD45RA-negative memory subsets that the CD4+ cells were split. CDR1 and CDR2 from the germline V gene are SGHVS and FQNEAQ. V was clipped by 5 bases and J by 3 bases; unmatched bases: 13. The CDR3 is 17 residues long. This clonotype originated in a young man in good health. Some clones in this sample may be carry-over from other donors' samples. Sequencing was carried out using memory CD4+ T cells from PBMCs. The subset was: CD45RA-negative fraction. This chain joins TRBV7-8 and TRBJ1-5, with 7 bases matching TRBD1. The CDR3 is CASSPLEHRGINQPQHF. Here the CDR3 DNA reads TGTGCCAGCAGCCCCCTCGAGCACAGGGGAATCAATCAGCCCCAGCATTTT.